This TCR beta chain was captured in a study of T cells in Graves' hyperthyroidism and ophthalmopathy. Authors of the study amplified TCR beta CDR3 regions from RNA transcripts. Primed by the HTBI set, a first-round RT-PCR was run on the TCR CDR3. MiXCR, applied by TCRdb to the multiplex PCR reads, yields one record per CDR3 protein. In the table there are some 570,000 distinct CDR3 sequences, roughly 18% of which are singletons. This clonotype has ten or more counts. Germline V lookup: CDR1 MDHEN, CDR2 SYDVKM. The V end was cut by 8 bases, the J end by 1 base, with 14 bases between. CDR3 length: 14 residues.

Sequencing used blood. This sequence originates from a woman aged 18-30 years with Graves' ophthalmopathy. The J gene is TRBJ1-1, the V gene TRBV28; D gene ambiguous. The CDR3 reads CASYPRVENTEAFF. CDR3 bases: TGTGCCAGCTACCCTAGGGTAGAGAACACTGAAGCTTTCTTT.